The entry below gives a single T cell receptor beta chain sequence along with its context. This entry is derived from a study of radiotherapy plus CTLA-4 blockade in lung cancer. Sequencing was performed with immunoSEQ multiplex PCR; in TCRdb, only in-frame clones are kept and a portion is missing. The sample yields around 37,000 clones, roughly four fifths seen once. CDR1 and CDR2 from the germline V gene are SGHTA and FQGNSA. The CDR3 contains 14 residues. Trimming stripped 5 bases from V and 7 bases from J, with 17 bases between. The chain carries TRBV7-2 and TRBJ1-1; maybe TRBD1 (5 bases). The material was peripheral blood, obtained from a patient treated with radiotherapy plus ipilimumab. The sequence was obtained from a human donor with non-small cell lung cancer that progressed on radiotherapy plus ipilimumab. The CDR3 here is CASSTGGGPGEAFF. CDR3 DNA: TGTGCCAGCAGCACAGGCGGTGGGCCGGGTGAAGCTTTCTTT.